Presented here are 16 T cell receptor beta chains from one specimen sequenced in a study of beta chain features in type 1 diabetes. Sequencing targeted expressed TCRB transcripts, as all isolated RNA had been reverse transcribed. Sequenced by immunoSEQ multiplex PCR; TCRdb stores in-frame clones only, minus some. The table lists 400,000 to 550,000 clones, about 10% of them singletons. The specimen was naive CD4+ T cells from blood. The receptor set was obtained from a young woman in good health.

This clone was recorded a few times. Distinct nucleotide sequences in the sample also encode this CDR3. The chain links TRBV20-1 to TRBJ1-2; D gene uncertain. This CDR3 spans 11 amino acids. V lost 1 base to trimming and J lost 8 bases, with 8 bases between them. Per germline, CDR1 DFQATT and CDR2 SNEGSKA (reference sequence). The CDR3 bases are TGCAGTGCTAGAGTTGGGTACGGCTACACCTTC. Translating it yields CSARVGYGYTF.

V usage is TRBV23-1 and J usage is TRBJ2-4, with D unresolved. TRBV23-1 is an ORF, with its function uncertain. The CDR3 covers 13 residues. Deletions cut 8 bases from V and 2 bases from J, with 10 bases between. CDR3 bases: TGCGCCAGCGTCGATAGGACCAAAAACATTCAGTACTTC. Encoded protein: CASVDRTKNIQYF.

The chain has TRBV4-2 and TRBJ2-1; D is uncertain. V was shortened by 0 bases and J by 12 bases, with 15 bases between the two germline ends. Germline V gene sequence: CDR1 LGHNA, CDR2 YNFKEQ. This CDR3 region has 14 residues. In DNA form, the CDR3 reads TGTGCCAGCAGCCAAGATATGGTCGGTCTGGGGCAGTTCTTC. The encoded protein is CASSQDMVGLGQFF.

The V call is TRBV27, the J call TRBJ2-5; the match to TRBD1 covers 8 bases. This CDR3 has 14 amino acids. With V trimmed by 5 bases and J by 4 bases, 6 bases remained unmatched. Germline CDR1 MNHEY, CDR2 SMNVEV (reference sequence). Written as DNA, the CDR3 is TGTGCCAGCAGTGGCAGGGGGCGCGGAGAGACCCAGTACTTC. It is translated as CASSGRGRGETQYF.

The V and J genes are TRBV7-2 and TRBJ2-7; D is possibly TRBD1 (5 bases). With 4 bases removed from V and 2 bases from J, the gap between germline ends came to 9 bases. Per germline, CDR1 SGHTA and CDR2 FQGNSA. The CDR3 has 13 residues. The CDR3 DNA sequence: TGTGCCAGCAGCTATAGACAGCCCTACGAGCAGTACTTC. Its translation is CASSYRQPYEQYF.

This clone turned up a few times. The rearrangement joins TRBV2 to TRBJ2-7; possible D gene TRBD2, 5 bases. The CDR3 totals 11 residues. Germline CDR1 and CDR2: SNHLY and FYNNEI. With 3 bases removed from V and 7 bases from J, the gap between germline ends came to 7 bases. CDR3: CASSDRGEQYF. DNA of the CDR3: TGTGCCAGCAGTGATAGAGGGGAGCAGTACTTC.

The chain has TRBV27 and TRBJ2-1, with D possibly matching TRBD2 (5 bases). Germline CDR1 is MNHEY and CDR2 is SMNVEV (reference sequence). The V end was cut by 6 bases, the J end by 12 bases, with 15 bases between. The CDR3 is made up of 12 amino acids. This CDR3 is CASSLAGVGQFF. In nucleotides, the CDR3 is TGTGCCAGCAGCCTAGCAGGCGTAGGGCAGTTCTTC.

V gene TRBV5-1 combines with J gene TRBJ2-5; D is perhaps TRBD1 or TRBD2 (5 bases each). The CDR3 length is 14 residues. The germline V gene has CDR1 SGHRS and CDR2 YFSETQ. Deletions cut 2 bases from V and 5 bases from J, with 13 bases between. As DNA, the CDR3 is TGCGCCAGCAGCTTATTTGGGGGAGTGGAGACCCAGTACTTC. Residues: CASSLFGGVETQYF.

Only a few counts were recorded for this clone. The rearrangement links TRBV7-2 to TRBJ2-1; TRBD2 aligns across 12 bases. CDR1 SGHTA and CDR2 FQGNSA come from the germline V gene. The CDR3 is 18 residues long. The trim removed 3 bases at V and 3 bases at J, leaving 9 bases unmatched. This CDR3 is CASSFMLAGGSLYNEQFF. As DNA, the CDR3 is TGTGCCAGCAGCTTCATGCTAGCGGGGGGGAGCCTCTACAATGAGCAGTTCTTC.

This clone was seen a handful of times. This CDR3 is CASSLRGLARSSYEQYF. The CDR3 DNA sequence: TGTGCCAGCAGCTTGAGGGGACTAGCGCGAAGCTCCTACGAGCAGTACTTC. The V gene is TRBV5-6, the J gene TRBJ2-7; 10 bases fit TRBD2. The CDR3 runs to 17 residues. CDR1 is SGHDT and CDR2 is YYEEEE in the germline V gene. After removal of 1 base from V and 0 bases from J, the junction contained 7 bases not matched to a gene.

The CDR3 bases are TGTGCCAGCAGCTTGCCCGGGACAGGGGTACCCCTCCACTTT. It translates to CASSLPGTGVPLHF. The rearrangement links TRBV5-4 to TRBJ1-6, with TRBD1 matching 10 bases. CDR1 is SGHNT and CDR2 is YYREEE in the germline V gene (reference sequence). The CDR3 totals 14 residues. The junction had 4 bases not matched to a gene; V was cut back by 1 base and J by 12 bases.

The rearrangement joins TRBV29-1 to TRBJ2-7; a possible D gene is TRBD2 (6 bases). This CDR3 region has 14 residues. Deletions cut 4 bases from V and 9 bases from J, with 22 bases between. Germline V CDR1 and CDR2: SQVTM, ANQGSEA. CDR3 amino acids: CSVVGLAIESRQYF. CDR3 in DNA: TGCAGCGTTGTGGGGCTAGCGATAGAGTCGAGGCAGTACTTC.

This clone turned up a few times. The rearrangement joins TRBV20-1 to TRBJ1-5; maybe TRBD1 (6 bases). The CDR3 sequence is 11 residues long. Trimming pared 2 bases from V and 7 bases from J, leaving 6 bases between. Germline CDR1 is DFQATT and CDR2 is SNEGSKA (reference sequence). The CDR3 loop is CSARQGQPQHF. The CDR3 DNA reads TGCAGTGCTAGACAGGGGCAGCCCCAGCATTTT.

CDR3 region: CASGAPTRGRRDTQYF. CDR3 coding DNA: TGTGCTAGTGGTGCCCCTACCAGGGGGCGCAGAGATACGCAGTATTTT. The V and J genes are TRBV12-5 and TRBJ2-3; 8 nucleotides agree with TRBD1. The CDR3 loop spans 16 amino acids. V lost 5 bases and J lost 5; bases outside the gene matches: 12. Germline V CDR1 and CDR2: LGHNT, FRNRAP.

Note on this clone: The same CDR3 can be traced to other DNA sequences in this sample. The chain has TRBV29-1 and TRBJ2-5, with D unclear. Deletions cut 4 bases from V and 1 base from J, with 10 bases between. CDR3 size: 13 residues. The V gene's germline CDR1 is SQVTM and CDR2 ANQGSEA. CDR3 protein: CSVARTSQETQYF. CDR3 sequence (DNA): TGCAGCGTTGCGCGGACGTCCCAAGAGACCCAGTACTTC.

There are a few counts of this clone. The rearrangement uses TRBV7-2 and TRBJ2-5, with TRBD2 as a possible D gene (6 bases). This CDR3 contains 15 residues. The V end lost 3 bases, the J end lost 2 bases, and 13 bases lay between the germline ends. Germline V CDR1 and CDR2: SGHTA, FQGNSA. The CDR3 DNA reads as TGTGCCAGCAGCTTTAGGCATAGCGGTCAAGAGACCCAGTACTTC. It translates to CASSFRHSGQETQYF.